The entry below gives a single TCR beta chain sequence along with its context. The method was immunoSEQ multiplex PCR; TCRdb's version includes in-frame clones alone and lacks a portion of them. The sample holds approximately 52,000 clones, approximately 92% seen once. The data derive from a study of T cell changes during pregnancy in multiple sclerosis. The germline CDR1 and CDR2 sequences are SGDLS and YYNGEE. Deletions cut 2 bases from V and 4 bases from J, with 16 bases between. This CDR3 has 15 residues. This clonotype was obtained from a female donor with multiple sclerosis, enrolled in a pregnancy study. The chain uses TRBV9 and TRBJ2-7; TRBD2 is a possible D gene (6 bases). The input for sequencing was CD4+ T cells from peripheral blood mononuclear cells, taken in the third trimester of pregnancy. The CDR3 loop reads CASSVEGRGKYEQYF. DNA for the CDR3: TGTGCCAGCAGCGTGGAGGGCCGGGGGAAGTACGAGCAGTACTTC.